One and the same sample provided the 25 T cell receptor beta chains below, sequenced in a study of blood T cell repertoires in COVID-19. Repertoires were generated with immunoSEQ multiplex PCR, while TCRdb's copy carries only in-frame clones and drops some. Found here are roughly 200,000 clones, 75% to 90% of them singletons; the top ten hold 9.5% to 13%. Sequenced: peripheral blood. All receptors derive from a human donor with active or convalescent COVID-19. The donor label of this sample is uncertain.

J is TRBJ1-6 and V is TRBV6-6; D call uncertain. Trimming removed 2 bases at V and 9 bases at J, with 14 bases between. Germline V gene sequence: CDR1 MNHNY, CDR2 SVGAGI (reference sequence). The CDR3 contains 15 residues. CDR3 DNA sequence: TGTGCCAGCAGTTACCCTCCCGGGTCCGGTTCACCCCTCCACTTT. Its protein is CASSYPPGSGSPLHF.

This chain joins TRBV7-6 and TRBJ2-7, with 7 positions matching TRBD1. From germline, CDR1 is SGHVS and CDR2 FNYEAQ. J gave up 7 bases and V 5 bases, and 14 bases lay outside the gene matches. CDR3 length: 15 residues. The DNA for the CDR3 is TGTGCCAGCAGCCCCGGGGCGGACAGGTCTGGTGAGCAGTACTTC. Protein: CASSPGADRSGEQYF. Based on the CDR3 plus reference TRBV7-6 and TRBJ2-7, the full variable domain is GAGVSQSPRYKVTKRGQDVALRCDPISGHVSLYWYRQALGQGPEFLTYFNYEAQQDKSGLPNDRFSAERPEGSISTLTIQRTEQRDSAMYRCASSPGADRSGEQYFGPGTRLTVT.

The CDR3 reads CASSQSTVATNEKLFF. The CDR3 DNA reads TGCGCCAGCAGCCAAAGTACAGTTGCAACTAATGAAAAACTGTTTTTT. This rearrangement joins TRBV4-3 to TRBJ1-4; D uncertain. This CDR3 is built from 16 residues. The germline V gene encodes CDR1 LGHNA and CDR2 YSLEER. V lost 2 bases to trimming and J lost 0 bases, with 10 bases between them.

The gene calls are TRBV28 and TRBJ2-5; 12 bases map to TRBD2. Trimming cost V 4 bases and J 6 bases; bases outside gene matches: 6. The length of the CDR3 is 15 residues. CDR1 and CDR2 from the germline V gene are MDHEN and SYDVKM. The DNA for the CDR3 is TGTGCCAGCAGTTCCCCGGGGACTAGCGGGCAGACCCAGTACTTC. It translates to CASSSPGTSGQTQYF.

The chain uses TRBV3-1 (or the pseudogene TRBV3-2) and TRBJ1-4; the match to TRBD1 covers 9 bases. Trimming removed 4 bases from V and 5 bases from J; junction bases left unmatched: 8. Germline loops: CDR1 LGHDT, CDR2 YNNKEL (reference sequence). The CDR3 has 16 amino acids. The CDR3 DNA is TGTGCCAGCAGCCCCTTCGGCGGGACAGGGAATGAAAAACTGTTTTTT. Translating it yields CASSPFGGTGNEKLFF.

This clone appeared once. The V call is TRBV5-6, the J call TRBJ2-1, with 8 bases identical to TRBD2. CDR1 is SGHDT, CDR2 YYEEEE, per germline. The CDR3 consists of 14 residues. V gave up 3 bases and J gave up 11 bases; unmatched junction bases: 10. CDR3 sequence reads: CASSSGTRTGKQFF. The CDR3, as DNA: TGTGCCAGCAGCTCCGGGACTAGGACGGGAAAGCAGTTCTTC.

J is TRBJ1-3 and V is TRBV6-5; 7 bases map to TRBD1. V lost 0 bases to trimming and J lost 4 bases; unmatched junction nucleotides: 3. Germline lookup yields CDR1 MNHEY and CDR2 SVGAGI. This CDR3 spans 15 amino acids. CDR3 loop: CASSYSTGRGNTIYF. In DNA, the CDR3 is TGTGCCAGCAGTTACTCGACAGGGAGGGGAAACACCATATATTTT.

V gene TRBV6-4 combines with J gene TRBJ2-1, with 8 bases that match TRBD2. After removal of 0 bases from V and 9 bases from J, the junction contained 10 bases not matched to a gene. The CDR3 has 16 residues. The germline V gene encodes CDR1 MRHNA and CDR2 SNTAGT. The CDR3: CASSDSFGRALGEQFF. CDR3 nucleotides: TGTGCCAGCAGTGACTCGTTCGGGAGGGCCCTCGGTGAGCAGTTCTTC.

The chain employs TRBV28 and TRBJ1-1, with D perhaps TRBD1 (6 bases). V lost 4 bases and J 8 bases, leaving 20 bases between the germline ends. The CDR3 sequence is 15 residues long. Germline V CDR1 and CDR2: MDHEN, SYDVKM. The CDR3 protein is CASSSTTGTISEAFF. In DNA, the CDR3 is TGTGCCAGCAGTTCTACTACCGGGACAATCAGCGAAGCTTTCTTT.

The chain recombines TRBV24-1 with TRBJ2-1; 10 bases match TRBD1. With V trimmed by 6 bases and J by 9 bases, 7 bases remained unmatched. This CDR3 has 14 residues. Germline CDR1 is KGHDR and CDR2 is SFDVKD. The chain's CDR3 is CATSRTGGSAEQFF. The CDR3 region has the DNA TGTGCCACCAGTCGGACAGGGGGATCGGCTGAGCAGTTCTTC.

The rearrangement uses TRBV19 and TRBJ2-1; 11 bases are a match to TRBD2. Germline loops: CDR1 LNHDA, CDR2 SQIVND (reference sequence). The CDR3 spans 16 residues. J was trimmed by 15 bases and V by 2 bases; bases with no gene match: 15. CDR3 nucleotide sequence: TGTGCCAGTAGTATAAGGGGGCTAGCGGGAGGTATGAATGTGTTCTTC. This gives the protein CASSIRGLAGGMNVFF. The complete variable domain, with remaining parts taken from reference TRBV19 and TRBJ2-1, reads DGGITQSPKYLFRKEGQNVTLSCEQNLNHDAMYWYRQDPGQGLRLIYYSQIVNDFQKGDIAEGYSVSREKKESFPLTVTSAQKNPTAFYLCASSIRGLAGGMNVFFGPGTRLTVL.

This clone was seen a few times. The gene calls are TRBV7-3 and TRBJ2-2, with a weak D call TRBD2 (6 bases). The germline gives CDR1 SGHTA, CDR2 FQGTGA. Trimming took off 5 bases at V and 4 bases at J, with 17 bases between the two ends. This CDR3 comprises 16 residues. In nucleotides, the CDR3 is TGTGCCAGCAGCCCGAATACTAGCCCCTCCACCGGGGAGCTGTTTTTT. This codes for CASSPNTSPSTGELFF.

The V call is TRBV18, the J call TRBJ1-2; D gene ambiguous. The CDR3 is made up of 15 amino acids. CDR1 and CDR2 (germline): KGHSH, LQKENI. Trimming removed 1 base at V and 4 bases at J, with 13 bases between. As DNA, the CDR3 is TGTGCCAGCTCACCACGTTCAACAGACGTCTATGGCTACACCTTC. Encoded protein: CASSPRSTDVYGYTF.

This chain joins TRBV30 and TRBJ1-2; perhaps TRBD1 as D (5 bases). The germline V gene has CDR1 GTSNPN and CDR2 SVGIG (reference sequence). Between the trimmed V and J ends, which lost 2 bases and 5 bases, there was a span of 9 bases. The CDR3 is 12 residues long. The CDR3 region has the DNA TGTGCCTGGAGTAAGAAGGGGTATGGCTACACCTTC. Residues: CAWSKKGYGYTF.

This chain connects TRBV20-1 to TRBJ1-6; a weak D match, TRBD1 (6 bases). Trimming cost V 3 bases and J 7 bases, with 16 bases left between them. This CDR3 comprises 15 residues. Germline V gene data show CDR1 as DFQATT and CDR2 as SNEGSKA (reference sequence). CDR3 sequence reads: CSASDRYQLNSPLHF. The CDR3 coding sequence is TGCAGTGCTAGTGACAGGTACCAGCTGAATTCACCCCTCCACTTT.

This sequence joins TRBV27 and TRBJ2-7, with a weak D call TRBD2 (5 bases). The CDR3 runs 16 residues. Trimming pared 3 bases from V and 0 bases from J, leaving 15 bases between. The germline V gene has CDR1 MNHEY and CDR2 SMNVEV (reference sequence). CDR3 amino acids: CASSLGQEDFSYEQYF. The CDR3 nucleotides are TGTGCCAGCAGTTTGGGTCAGGAGGACTTCTCCTACGAGCAGTACTTC.

The rearrangement links TRBV10-3 to TRBJ2-2; TRBD2 matches 8 bases. V was clipped by 6 bases and J by 4 bases; unmatched bases: 16. Germline V CDR1 and CDR2: ENHRY, SYGVKD. The CDR3 consists of 18 residues. CDR3 nucleotide sequence: TGTGCCATCAGATTGGCGGGGGGCCCCTCGTCAGGCACCGGGGAGCTGTTTTTT. This encodes CAIRLAGGPSSGTGELFF.

V is TRBV18 and J is TRBJ2-3, with TRBD2 matching over 7 bases. CDR1 and CDR2 from the germline V gene are KGHSH and LQKENI. J lost 0 bases, V lost 4 bases, and 4 bases had no gene match. The CDR3 runs to 15 residues. CDR3 coding DNA: TGTGCCAGCTCACGGACTAGTGCTAGCACAGATACGCAGTATTTT. Protein product: CASSRTSASTDTQYF.

The V gene is TRBV6-5, the J gene TRBJ1-2; TRBD1 is a possible D gene (6 bases). The germline V gene has CDR1 MNHEY and CDR2 SVGAGI. This CDR3 has 13 amino acids. The V end was cut by 5 bases, the J end by 8 bases, with 15 bases between. DNA for the CDR3: TGTGCCAGCAGTACCCCCTACAGGGTGGGCTACACCTTC. It translates to CASSTPYRVGYTF.

The chain uses TRBV25-1 and TRBJ2-1, with TRBD2 as a possible D gene (6 bases). The CDR3 has 14 amino acids. V was cut by 3 bases and J by 10 bases, with 16 bases left in between. Per the germline V gene, CDR1 is MGHDK and CDR2 is SYGVNS. The CDR3 DNA sequence: TGTGCCAGCAGTGATCCCCGGAGGGGAAGGGAGCAGTTCTTC. It specifies CASSDPRRGREQFF.

This chain connects TRBV11-2 to TRBJ2-3; TRBD2 matches 12 bases. Trimming took 1 base from V and 4 from J; bases not matched to a gene: 3. This CDR3 region has 16 residues. Germline V gene sequence: CDR1 SGHAT, CDR2 FQNNGV. CDR3 region: CASSLATSGSSDTQYF. CDR3 bases: TGTGCCAGCAGCTTAGCGACTAGCGGGAGCTCAGATACGCAGTATTTT.

The chain is built from TRBV28 and TRBJ1-2, with no clear D. Germline V gives CDR1 MDHEN, CDR2 SYDVKM. The CDR3 contains 14 residues. V was clipped by 7 bases and J by 5 bases, with 17 bases between them. CDR3 sequence: CASNPMTYGYGYTF. CDR3 coding DNA: TGTGCCAGCAACCCTATGACATATGGTTATGGCTACACCTTC.

The chain combines TRBV27 with TRBJ2-5; TRBD2 matches 7 bases. With V trimmed by 2 bases and J by 1 base, 4 bases remained unmatched. The CDR3 runs to 15 residues. CDR1 and CDR2 from the germline V gene are MNHEY and SMNVEV (reference sequence). CDR3 loop: CASSLSGRAQETQYF. The CDR3 DNA sequence: TGTGCCAGCAGTTTAAGTGGGAGGGCCCAAGAGACCCAGTACTTC.

A few counts support this clone. The CDR3 bases are TGTGCCAGCAGCCAAGAGGGCTACTCCGGGGAGCTGTTTTTT. Amino acids: CASSQEGYSGELFF. V gene TRBV3-1 (or the pseudogene TRBV3-2) combines with J gene TRBJ2-2; no reliable D call. Germline CDR1 is LGHDT and CDR2 is YNNKEL (reference sequence). The ends were cut back, 0 bases at V and 6 bases at J, with 8 bases in the middle. The CDR3 has 14 amino acids.

The chain links TRBV14 to TRBJ1-1; a weak D match, TRBD1 (5 bases). This CDR3 comprises 15 residues. The V gene's germline CDR1 is SGHDN and CDR2 FVKESK. V was shortened by 4 bases and J by 4 bases, with 16 bases between the two germline ends. CDR3 in amino acids: CASSRGGRTFTEAFF. Here the CDR3 DNA reads TGTGCCAGCAGCCGGGGGGGTAGGACATTCACTGAAGCTTTCTTT. The entire variable domain, with the rest obtained from reference TRBV14 and TRBJ1-1, is as follows: EAGVTQFPSHSVIEKGQTVTLRCDPISGHDNLYWYRRVMGKEIKFLLHFVKESKQDESGMPNNRFLAERTGGTYSTLKVQPAELEDSGVYFCASSRGGRTFTEAFFGQGTRLTVV.